The T cell receptor (beta chain) under discussion was sequenced for a study of blood T cell repertoires in COVID-19. Study information: Samples taken during acute and convalescent COVID-19 were collected in the United States, Italy and Spain. PBMCs, B-cell-depleted T cells, or T cells provided the cDNA or gDNA that made up the material.

The participants were between about 18 and 90 years old and came from some 23 US areas. Someone with COVID-19 had been met by exposed participants within 2 weeks before study entry. The V end lost 0 bases, the J end lost 2 bases, and 7 bases lay between the germline ends. This CDR3 spans 14 amino acids. Germline CDR1 and CDR2: SGHNT and YENEEA. Data came from immunoSEQ multiplex PCR; TCRdb stores just in-frame clones and leaves some out. The repertoire holds approximately 250,000 clones, with over 75% as singletons. The source of this sequence is a woman aged 40 to 50 who had been exposed to COVID-19. The rearrangement joins TRBV11-3 to TRBJ1-2; D gene uncertain. Source material: PBMCs or T cells enriched from blood (not recorded which). Here the CDR3 DNA reads TGTGCCAGCAGCTTAGAGGGCAGGAACTATGGCTACACCTTC. Its protein is CASSLEGRNYGYTF.